This T cell receptor beta chain emerged from a study of beta chain features in type 1 diabetes (dated 2018 in TCRdb). With respect to the entire study: Patients and healthy donors did not differ in mean age, gender distribution, total cell number or subset yield. A total of over 95,000,000 sorted cells were examined across all samples, and RNA yield correlated strongly with the number of cells per subset. The study compared the TCRB repertoires of sorted circulating CD4+ T cell subsets in recently diagnosed type 1 diabetes patients with those in matched healthy donors. Regulatory and stem cell-like memory subsets were obtained from only 8 patients and roughly eight healthy donors, while naive and central memory subsets were obtained from all 30 or so donors. Study-wide conclusions, independent of this receptor: Because the HLA sub-analyses included only small numbers of individuals, any influence of HLA type on TCRB rearrangement was left unresolved. Because cDNA rather than genomic DNA was sequenced, highly expressing activated cells could have been over-represented, although no difference in activation and CD3 levels was found between groups. PCR may preferentially amplify shorter templates, but because patient and control samples were amplified and corrected together, any resulting skew would affect both groups equally. At VDJ recombination sites, type 1 diabetes patients had fewer insertions and more deleted nucleotides, which implies abnormalities in thymic rearrangement. In all four CD4+ subsets, TCRB CDR3 length was moderately but significantly shorter in type 1 diabetes patients. The naive, central memory and regulatory TCRB repertoires appeared to resemble one another more closely among patients than among healthy donors.

This clone appeared a few times. The antigen this receptor binds is unknown. No clone much larger than this one lies a single base away; base qualities are absent. Trimming removed 4 bases from V and 5 bases from J, leaving 18 bases between the germline ends. The cysteine opens and the phenylalanine closes a CDR3 of 15 amino acids. Left in the record is the CDR3 DNA by itself, 45 bases read in frame from the first base. The germline V gene gives CDR1 as SGDLS and CDR2 as YYNGEE. The High Capacity cDNA Reverse Transcription Kit was used to reverse transcribe all of the isolated RNA, meaning that expressed TCRB transcripts were what got sequenced. Naive, central memory and regulatory T cell samples underwent deep immunoSEQ sequencing, averaging around 4 million total reads per sample. Sorted cells were lysed in RLT buffer and RNA was extracted with DNase-treated RNeasy Micro or Mini kits, depending on cell number. To prevent cross-contamination, each cell subset was processed individually, whereas patient and healthy donor samples were processed jointly. TCRB sequences were amplified from cDNA with the immunoSEQ multiplex PCR, producing 87-bp fragments spanning the CDR3 region. Amplicons were sequenced on the Illumina HiSeq platform. In the paper's pipeline: Synthetic template baselines were used to correct PCR bias computationally, reads within Hamming distance 2 were collapsed together, and singletons that could not be merged were discarded. Reads were aligned against IMGT so that V, D and J genes, CDR3 length and insertions or deletions at six rearrangement sites could be assigned. Within each subset, clonotype counts were normalized to sorted cell number, and only after that were true diversity and Gini coefficients computed with the tcR R package. The overlap coefficient, calculated on TCRB nucleotide sequences, was used to quantify repertoire sharing. What TCRdb holds here is the immuneACCESS table cut down to in-frame rearrangements. Part of the clones is not present; checked against another copy, under half of the missing clones reflect an unresolved V gene, and the others are unexplained. D and trimming were read from the DNA, whereas the V and J calls and clone size are those reported in that table. The sample table contains 100,000 to 150,000 clones; only one count was recorded for roughly 10% of them. Around 0.7% of the sample comes from the top ten.

Each donor gave one peripheral blood draw, about 110 mL on average, collected into heparinised tubes. A BD FACSAria II was used to sort naive, central memory, regulatory and stem cell-like memory CD4+ T cells with a panel that included CD45RO, CCR7, CD25, CD127, CD95 and CD27. All sorted populations exceeded 95% purity. Right away, PBMCs were isolated by Lymphoprep density gradient centrifugation and were stained directly, with no culture step. To minimize batch effects, samples were stained and sorted in pairs, one healthy donor with one patient per experiment. This sequence uses TRBV9 and TRBJ2-5; matching of 7 bases hints at TRBD2 as the D gene. The source material was central memory CD4+ T cells from blood. The receptor comes from a man younger than 40 with type 1 diabetes. The DNA sequence reads TGTGCCAGCAGCCTTGTAGGGGGGGCCGCGGAGACCCAGTACTTC. This sequence encodes CASSLVGGAAETQYF. Beyond the CDR3, the reference TRBV9 and TRBJ2-5 genes provide the residues; the full variable domain reads: DSGVTQTPKHLITATGQRVTLRCSPRSGDLSVYWYQQSLDQGLQFLIQYYNGEERAKGNILERFSAQQFPDLHSELNLSSLELGDSALYFCASSLVGGAAETQYFGPGTRLLVL.